The T cell receptor beta chain under discussion was sequenced for a study of T cells in Graves' hyperthyroidism and ophthalmopathy. Study-level information: Peripheral blood collection took place at initial diagnosis, before any treatment. Whole-study results and caveats: Blood shared most expanded thyroid clonotypes above 0.001. From stable hyperthyroidism, ophthalmopathy was set apart by a 13 V-J model.

Germline values: CDR1 SGHKS, CDR2 YYEKEE (reference sequence). The CDR3 length is 16 residues. Trimming stripped 4 bases from V and 4 bases from J, with 21 bases between. A roughly 9.3 ml volume of fresh peripheral blood provided the PBMCs. The table lists this clonotype with many counts. Its antigen is unidentified. Regions amplified from RNA transcripts were the TCR beta CDR3 regions. Using the HTBI primer set, a first-round RT-PCR was run on the TCR CDR3. One entry per CDR3 protein, called by TCRdb with MiXCR from the multiplex PCR reads. The sample has a few hundred thousand distinct CDR3 sequences, around 15% seen once.

The sample was blood. The receptor was isolated from a woman aged 60-70 years with Graves' ophthalmopathy. The chain couples TRBV5-5 to TRBJ2-7; D is undetermined. The CDR3: CASSNPGQILLYEQYF. The CDR3 nucleotides are TGTGCCAGCAGCAATCCGGGTCAAATCCTTCTTTACGAGCAGTACTTC.